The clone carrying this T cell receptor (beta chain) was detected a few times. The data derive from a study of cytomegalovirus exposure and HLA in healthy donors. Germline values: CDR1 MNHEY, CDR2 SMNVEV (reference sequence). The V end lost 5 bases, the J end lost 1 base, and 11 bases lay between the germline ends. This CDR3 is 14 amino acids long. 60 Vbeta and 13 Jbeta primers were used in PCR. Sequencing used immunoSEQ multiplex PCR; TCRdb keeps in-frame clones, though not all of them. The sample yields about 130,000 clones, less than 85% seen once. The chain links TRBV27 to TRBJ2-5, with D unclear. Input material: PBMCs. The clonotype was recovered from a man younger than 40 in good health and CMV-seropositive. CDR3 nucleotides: TGTGCCAGCAGTCCGCTGGCCCTCCAAGAGACCCAGTACTTC. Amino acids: CASSPLALQETQYF.